This is a list of T cell receptor beta chains from one sample in a study of blood T cells in healthy people across ages. TCRdb reprocessed the 5' RACE reads via MiXCR and lists one record per CDR3 protein. The sample shows over a million distinct CDR3 sequences, 45% to 70% of them seen only once. Sequencing input: blood. The receptors shown here come from a man aged 18-30 years in good health. CDR3s include the opening cysteine and the closing phenylalanine or tryptophan. Each record gives: D gene, J gene, V gene, clone size, CDR3 DNA, CDR3 protein. A D gene is named only where the DNA matches it firmly. Clone size is not always given. Where it is, it says once, few, many or a class for expanded clones.

D gene: TRBD1; J gene: TRBJ1-2; V gene: TRBV15; clone size: few; CDR3 DNA: TGTGCCACCAGCGAACAGGGGGCGCCTTTGGGCGGCTACACCTTC; CDR3 protein: CATSEQGAPLGGYTF
D gene: .; J gene: TRBJ2-4; V gene: TRBV27; clone size: .; CDR3 DNA: TGTGCCAGCAGTCACCGGGACCTCCTTGAGCAGTACTTC; CDR3 protein: CASSHRDLLEQYF
D gene: TRBD2; J gene: TRBJ2-5; V gene: TRBV25-1; clone size: .; CDR3 DNA: TGTGCCAGCAGTTCACTAGCGGGAACAATTCAAGAGACCCAGTACTTC; CDR3 protein: CASSSLAGTIQETQYF
D gene: .; J gene: TRBJ1-4; V gene: TRBV29-1; clone size: .; CDR3 DNA: TGCAGCGCACCACAAGCGGGACTAACCGGGGGAAAACTGTTTTTT; CDR3 protein: CSAPQAGLTGGKLFF
D gene: TRBD1; J gene: TRBJ2-1; V gene: TRBV20-1; clone size: few; CDR3 DNA: TGCAGTGCGGACAGGCCTTCCTACAATGAGCAGTTCTTC; CDR3 protein: CSADRPSYNEQFF
D gene: .; J gene: TRBJ2-7; V gene: TRBV4-3; clone size: .; CDR3 DNA: TGCGCCAGCAGCCAAGCCCAAACTACAGTTCCGGACGAGCAGTACTTC; CDR3 protein: CASSQAQTTVPDEQYF
D gene: .; J gene: TRBJ1-4; V gene: TRBV2; clone size: .; CDR3 DNA: TGTGCCAGCATCAAAAGGGGTTATCGATATGAAAAACTGTTTTTT; CDR3 protein: CASIKRGYRYEKLFF
D gene: TRBD2; J gene: TRBJ2-3; V gene: TRBV5-1; clone size: .; CDR3 DNA: TGCGCCAGCAGCTCCTCCTTAGCGGGAGTTGTCGCAGATACGCAGTATTTT; CDR3 protein: CASSSSLAGVVADTQYF
D gene: .; J gene: TRBJ1-2; V gene: TRBV6-1; clone size: .; CDR3 DNA: TGTGCCGGCAGATTCGAGGTGGGCGTCCTCTATGGCTACACCTTC; CDR3 protein: CAGRFEVGVLYGYTF
D gene: TRBD1; J gene: TRBJ2-7; V gene: TRBV4-2; clone size: .; CDR3 DNA: TGTGCCAGCAGCTTCGGGACAGGGAAGGGCGAGCAGTACTTC; CDR3 protein: CASSFGTGKGEQYF
D gene: TRBD1; J gene: TRBJ1-6; V gene: TRBV4-3; clone size: .; CDR3 DNA: TGCGCCAGCAGCCCAGGGACAGGTCTTAATTCACCCCTCCACTTT; CDR3 protein: CASSPGTGLNSPLHF
D gene: .; J gene: TRBJ2-5; V gene: TRBV2; clone size: .; CDR3 DNA: TGTGCCAGCACCGAAAGGGTCCAAGAGACCCAGTACTTC; CDR3 protein: CASTERVQETQYF
D gene: .; J gene: TRBJ2-7; V gene: TRBV7-2; clone size: few; CDR3 DNA: TGTGCCAGCAGCTTAGCAGGCCCAGTTACCGTCTACGAGCAGTACTTC; CDR3 protein: CASSLAGPVTVYEQYF
D gene: .; J gene: TRBJ1-2; V gene: TRBV7-2; clone size: .; CDR3 DNA: TGTGCCAGCAGCTCGACCGGGACGTCTAACTATGGCTACACCTTC; CDR3 protein: CASSSTGTSNYGYTF
D gene: TRBD1; J gene: TRBJ1-1; V gene: TRBV20-1; clone size: .; CDR3 DNA: TGCAGTGCTAGCGAGACAGGGGGCCCTGAAGCTTTCTTT; CDR3 protein: CSASETGGPEAFF
D gene: .; J gene: TRBJ2-2; V gene: TRBV6-4; clone size: .; CDR3 DNA: TGTGCCAGCAGTGACTCGAGTGATCCGAACACCGGGGAGCTGTTTTTT; CDR3 protein: CASSDSSDPNTGELFF
D gene: .; J gene: TRBJ1-1; V gene: TRBV29-1; clone size: .; CDR3 DNA: TGCAGCGTTGCTGAGGTGGTGAACACTGAAGCTTTCTTT; CDR3 protein: CSVAEVVNTEAFF
D gene: .; J gene: TRBJ2-7; V gene: TRBV2; clone size: .; CDR3 DNA: TGTGCCAGCAGTGAAGCGAATTGGTACGAGCAGTACTTC; CDR3 protein: CASSEANWYEQYF
D gene: .; J gene: TRBJ2-7; V gene: TRBV5-1; clone size: .; CDR3 DNA: TGCGCCAGCAGCTGGAGGGGTCAGTCCTACGAGCAGTACTTC; CDR3 protein: CASSWRGQSYEQYF
D gene: .; J gene: TRBJ2-1; V gene: TRBV7-8; clone size: .; CDR3 DNA: TGTGCCAGCCGAGCGACTGGAAGCTCCTACAATGAGCAGTTCTTC; CDR3 protein: CASRATGSSYNEQFF
D gene: TRBD1; J gene: TRBJ2-1; V gene: TRBV12-3/TRBV12-4; clone size: few; CDR3 DNA: TGTGCCAGCAGTTCCCAGGACAGGGTGAGGGGAGGTGAGCAGTTCTTC; CDR3 protein: CASSSQDRVRGGEQFF
D gene: .; J gene: TRBJ1-1; V gene: TRBV15; clone size: .; CDR3 DNA: TGTGCCACCAGCAGTCCCCGACGGGGCCTTGAAGCTTTCTTT; CDR3 protein: CATSSPRRGLEAFF
D gene: TRBD2; J gene: TRBJ2-1; V gene: TRBV20-1; clone size: .; CDR3 DNA: TGCAGTGCTAGAGAGCGGGGGGGCTCCTACAATGAGCAGTTCTTC; CDR3 protein: CSARERGGSYNEQFF
D gene: TRBD1; J gene: TRBJ1-1; V gene: TRBV6-1; clone size: .; CDR3 DNA: TGTGCCAGCAGCACAGGGGGATTCTCGGAAGCTTTCTTT; CDR3 protein: CASSTGGFSEAFF
D gene: .; J gene: TRBJ2-5; V gene: TRBV20-1; clone size: .; CDR3 DNA: TGCAGTGCGCCAGACCGGGACCCCGGGGGGACCCAGTACTTC; CDR3 protein: CSAPDRDPGGTQYF
D gene: .; J gene: TRBJ2-3; V gene: TRBV27; clone size: many; CDR3 DNA: TGTGCCAGCAGCTTAGGTTCCCCTAGCACAGATACGCAGTATTTT; CDR3 protein: CASSLGSPSTDTQYF
D gene: .; J gene: TRBJ2-1; V gene: TRBV7-9; clone size: .; CDR3 DNA: TGTGCCAGCAGCTTAAGTAGTTATCTATCCTACAATGAGCAGTTCTTC; CDR3 protein: CASSLSSYLSYNEQFF
D gene: .; J gene: TRBJ1-6; V gene: TRBV5-1; clone size: .; CDR3 DNA: TGCGCCAGCAGCTTGCGGAGGGACTATAATTCACCCCTCCACTTT; CDR3 protein: CASSLRRDYNSPLHF
D gene: .; J gene: TRBJ1-2; V gene: TRBV6-4; clone size: once; CDR3 DNA: TGTGCCAGCAGTGCCCAGGGGCCGGCGTCGGGCTACACCTTC; CDR3 protein: CASSAQGPASGYTF
D gene: .; J gene: TRBJ2-7; V gene: TRBV29-1; clone size: .; CDR3 DNA: TGCAGCTTCCGGGACGGTTACTACGAGCAGTACTTC; CDR3 protein: CSFRDGYYEQYF
D gene: .; J gene: TRBJ2-4; V gene: TRBV28; clone size: few; CDR3 DNA: TGTGCCAGCAGTTTATTCAGGGGACGTGCCAAAAACATTCAGTACTTC; CDR3 protein: CASSLFRGRAKNIQYF
D gene: .; J gene: TRBJ2-1; V gene: TRBV4-1; clone size: few; CDR3 DNA: TGCGCCAGCAGCCAAGATCAGGCCATCACGTCCGGAAGCAATGAGCAGTTCTTC; CDR3 protein: CASSQDQAITSGSNEQFF
D gene: TRBD1; J gene: TRBJ2-7; V gene: TRBV5-1; clone size: .; CDR3 DNA: TGCGCCAGCAGCAGGGGACAGGTCTCCTACGAGCAGTACTTC; CDR3 protein: CASSRGQVSYEQYF
D gene: TRBD1; J gene: TRBJ1-5; V gene: TRBV15; clone size: .; CDR3 DNA: TGTGCCACCGGGACAGGGTTCTATAGCAATCAGCCCCAGCATTTT; CDR3 protein: CATGTGFYSNQPQHF
D gene: TRBD1; J gene: TRBJ2-7; V gene: TRBV24-1; clone size: .; CDR3 DNA: TGTGCCACCAGTGATTGGACAGGGAGCTCCTACGAGCAGTACTTC; CDR3 protein: CATSDWTGSSYEQYF
D gene: .; J gene: TRBJ2-3; V gene: TRBV5-1; clone size: .; CDR3 DNA: TGCGCCAGCAGCTCTGACTTCCCCCCCCAAGGAGATACGCAGTATTTT; CDR3 protein: CASSSDFPPQGDTQYF
D gene: TRBD1; J gene: TRBJ2-7; V gene: TRBV29-1; clone size: few; CDR3 DNA: TGCAGCGTTGAACCCGGGACAGGGGTTTACGAGCAGTACTTC; CDR3 protein: CSVEPGTGVYEQYF
D gene: .; J gene: TRBJ2-7; V gene: TRBV20-1; clone size: .; CDR3 DNA: TGCAGTGCTAGAGATTTGGCGGCGTCTTCCTACGAGCAGTACTTC; CDR3 protein: CSARDLAASSYEQYF
D gene: TRBD1; J gene: TRBJ2-7; V gene: TRBV7-2; clone size: few; CDR3 DNA: TGTGCCAGCAGCCAAACGAACAGGGGTAGATTGTTGGACGAGCAGTACTTC; CDR3 protein: CASSQTNRGRLLDEQYF
D gene: .; J gene: TRBJ2-5; V gene: TRBV10-2; clone size: few; CDR3 DNA: TGCGCCAGCAGTGAAGTTGGGGCGGATGAGACCCAGTACTTC; CDR3 protein: CASSEVGADETQYF
D gene: TRBD1; J gene: TRBJ2-1; V gene: TRBV7-2; clone size: .; CDR3 DNA: TGTGCCAGCAGCTTAGGGACAGGGAGGTCTGAGCAGTTCTTC; CDR3 protein: CASSLGTGRSEQFF
D gene: .; J gene: TRBJ2-3; V gene: TRBV24-1; clone size: once; CDR3 DNA: TGTGCCACCAGTGAGGGCGGGTCTGGCACAGATACGCAGTATTTT; CDR3 protein: CATSEGGSGTDTQYF
D gene: .; J gene: TRBJ2-7; V gene: TRBV27; clone size: .; CDR3 DNA: TGTGCCAGCAGTGTTTCCCCAGGGGCCTACGAGCAGTACTTC; CDR3 protein: CASSVSPGAYEQYF
D gene: .; J gene: TRBJ2-2; V gene: TRBV7-2; clone size: .; CDR3 DNA: TGTGCCAGCAGCTTGGAGGCCGCCGGGGAGCTGTTTTTT; CDR3 protein: CASSLEAAGELFF
D gene: .; J gene: TRBJ2-4; V gene: TRBV20-1; clone size: .; CDR3 DNA: TGCAGTGCTAGAGATCAACAGCGGATTATCAAAAACATTCAGTACTTC; CDR3 protein: CSARDQQRIIKNIQYF
D gene: TRBD2; J gene: TRBJ2-1; V gene: TRBV7-2; clone size: .; CDR3 DNA: TGTGCCAGCAGCTTACTCGGACTAGCGGACCACAATGAGCAGTTCTTC; CDR3 protein: CASSLLGLADHNEQFF
D gene: TRBD2; J gene: TRBJ2-5; V gene: TRBV3-1; clone size: few; CDR3 DNA: TGTGCCAGCAGCCCGAGTTGGACTAGCGGAAGCCAAGAGACCCAGTACTTC; CDR3 protein: CASSPSWTSGSQETQYF
D gene: .; J gene: TRBJ1-6; V gene: TRBV5-1; clone size: .; CDR3 DNA: TGCGCCAGTACCTTTGGGCGGGCTCCCGACTCACCCCTCCACTTT; CDR3 protein: CASTFGRAPDSPLHF
D gene: .; J gene: TRBJ1-1; V gene: TRBV30; clone size: .; CDR3 DNA: TGTGCCTGGAAATCAAACACTGAAGCTTTCTTT; CDR3 protein: CAWKSNTEAFF